This TCR beta chain came from a study of cytomegalovirus exposure and HLA in healthy donors. V was pared by 0 bases and J by 6 bases, with 7 bases of the junction left unmatched. This CDR3 spans 15 amino acids. The germline V gene encodes CDR1 MNHNY and CDR2 SVGAGI (reference sequence). The PCR employed 60 Vbeta primers together with 13 Jbeta primers. Only in-frame clones appear in the TCRdb table, and some are missing; sequencing was by immunoSEQ multiplex PCR. The sample shows 170,000 or so clones, around four fifths of them seen only once. The clonotype was recovered from a woman aged 55-69 years in good health and CMV-seropositive. The rearrangement links TRBV6-6 to TRBJ2-7; 8 bases map to TRBD2. The sequenced material came from PBMCs. The CDR3 region is CASSYSPGGGSEQYF. CDR3 DNA sequence: TGTGCCAGCAGTTACTCGCCGGGCGGGGGGTCCGAGCAGTACTTC.